This TCR beta chain derives from a study of identical twins (TCRdb year 2016). As for the study more broadly: To test whether fetal clonotypes persist, the study used deep sequencing on TCR alpha and beta repertoires from monozygotic twins, unrelated adults of various ages, and cord blood. To rule out contamination, the twin experiments were replicated at different times with different library preparation protocols.

Every donor in the study was a healthy Caucasian. Three pairs of female monozygotic twins, all aged roughly 18 to 29 years, were included in the twin cohort. CD4+ and CD8+ T cell populations were isolated with positive isolation kits from Invitrogen. About this clonotype itself: The antigen this receptor binds is unknown. Nothing much larger sits one base from this clone, and base qualities are not available.

Library construction relied on 5' RACE. Sequencer: Illumina HiSeq 2000. A universal primer binding site was introduced by template switching, and a unique molecular identifier was present in the final cDNA, enabling accurate counting of TCR cDNA molecules. Specific primers in the conserved constant-segment region were used to synthesize first-strand cDNA for TCR alpha and beta chains. To control for contamination, every cDNA library carried two barcodes: a SMART-Mk sample barcode plus Illumina barcodes. TruSeq adapter sequences, together with Illumina sample barcodes, were added in two successive PCR steps. The Illumina HiSeq platform was used with custom primers to sequence TCR alpha and beta cDNA libraries. On the study's bioinformatics: MiGEC processed the raw reads to extract unique molecular identifiers, while MiXCR was used to determine the CDR3 positions. Recombination models were inferred per individual with the repgenHMM and IGoR tools using an EM algorithm. The analysis of shared clonotypes was done with the tcR package in R, with sharing normalized by the product of cloneset sizes. Out-of-frame nonproductive sequences were analyzed to study raw recombination free of thymic and clonal selection effects. In-frame beta chains were kept once TCRdb had trimmed the public reads at Q25 with fastp and called clones with MiXCR. Each CDR3 protein gets just one entry, which takes the most common genes and DNA from the rows behind it. TCRdb's processing, not the authors' own work, is the source of the V and J calls. For this sample the table gives about 480,000 distinct CDR3 sequences, of which about 14% were detected only once. About 0.52% of the sample comes from the top ten.

The CDR3 numbers 14 residues from cysteine through phenylalanine. The only DNA kept is the CDR3, 42 bases in frame from the first base. From a lookup of the germline V gene, CDR1 and CDR2 are SGHAT and FQNNGV. The junction shows trimming of 5 bases on V and 0 bases on J, plus 10 bases between the germline ends. Summary of the overall study and its limitations: Out-of-frame TCR alpha sequences shared between twins showed an excess of low generation-probability sequences compared with coincidental sharing between unrelated individuals. Recombination models systematically underestimated out-of-frame TCR alpha sharing in monozygotic twins but agreed with sharing between unrelated individuals. Abundant cord blood beta clonotypes carried fewer insertions; young adult naive repertoires showed a weaker similar trend, while memory repertoires showed none. Because the same donors could not be followed over many years, the conclusions relied on cross-sectional statistical analysis. Zero-insertion analyses could be partly confounded by invariant T cells such as MAIT and iNKT, although diverse VJ usage argued against such confounding for most clonotypes. The excess sharing between twins in beta out-of-frame sequences was weaker because fewer shared sequences reduced the signal-to-noise ratio.

The data also belong to a second study, concerning yellow fever vaccine responses in identical twins. Drawing on the second study: The T cell response to vaccination in identical twins was reported by the authors to appear partly convergent and partly personalized. In identical twins, the study followed T cell clones that responded to the vaccine with precision.

The sequence is built from TRBV11-2 and TRBJ2-5; a tentative D match to TRBD2 spans 5 bases. Sequenced: CD4+ T cells sorted from blood. This receptor was taken from a young woman in good health. The DNA reads TGTGCCAGCAGCCCGGGGTCAGACCAAGAGACCCAGTACTTC. This codes for CASSPGSDQETQYF.